This TCR beta chain was profiled in a study of cytomegalovirus exposure and HLA in healthy donors. Study-wide findings and caveats: In vitro, a few CMV-associated chains proved specific for CMV antigens.

Trimming removed 0 bases at V and 4 bases at J, with 13 bases between. The CDR3 runs to 17 residues. CDR1 and CDR2 from the germline V gene are LGHNA and YSLEER. Sequenced by immunoSEQ multiplex PCR; TCRdb stores in-frame clones only, minus some. The sample holds 50,000 to 80,000 clones, 90% to 95% seen once. Points on this clone: Its target is not known.

The clonotype comes from a woman under 30 in good health and CMV-seropositive. The rearrangement links TRBV4-3 to TRBJ1-6; no firm D call. The sequencing sample was made of PBMCs. CDR3 sequence reads: CASSQEINRRYNSPLHF. The DNA of the CDR3 is TGCGCCAGCAGCCAAGAGATAAACCGGAGATATAATTCACCCCTCCACTTT.